These 10 T cell receptor beta chains originate from one sample sequenced in a study of blood T cell repertoires in COVID-19. Using immunoSEQ multiplex PCR, the repertoire was profiled, and TCRdb retains in-frame clones only, with some absent. The table records 100,000 to 120,000 clones, less than 85% of them present only once. Material for sequencing was peripheral blood. The receptor set was obtained from a woman aged 80 or over with acute or convalescent COVID-19.

This clone was recorded a few times. Other nucleotide sequences from this sample produce the same CDR3. The rearrangement uses TRBV18 and TRBJ2-7; 10 bases are shared with TRBD1. The CDR3 is 14 amino acids. Germline V gene lookup returns CDR1 KGHSH and CDR2 LQKENI. With V trimmed by 3 bases and J by 3 bases, 2 bases remained unmatched. DNA of the CDR3: TGTGCCAGCTCACCGGGACAGGGGAGCTACGAGCAGTACTTC. It translates to CASSPGQGSYEQYF.

This clone has just one count. V usage is TRBV29-1 and J usage is TRBJ1-4; no clear D gene. The CDR3 loop spans 14 amino acids. The V end was cut by 6 bases, the J end by 0 bases, with 11 bases between. The germline V gene encodes CDR1 SQVTM and CDR2 ANQGSEA. The DNA of the CDR3 is TGCAGCGTGCCCCGTAGAGCAACTAATGAAAAACTGTTTTTT. Its translation is CSVPRRATNEKLFF.

The chain couples TRBV19 to TRBJ1-5; TRBD1 might be the D (6 bases). The V end was cut by 3 bases, the J end by 0 bases, with 18 bases between. The CDR3 has 18 amino acids. In germline, CDR1 is LNHDA, CDR2 SQIVND (reference sequence). CDR3 loop: CASSIGGHTDYSNQPQHF. The CDR3 DNA reads TGTGCCAGTAGTATTGGGGGACACACAGATTATAGCAATCAGCCCCAGCATTTT.

This clone was seen more than once but under ten times. The V and J genes are TRBV28 and TRBJ1-4; D gene ambiguous. This CDR3 has 17 residues. CDR1 is MDHEN, CDR2 SYDVKM, per germline. V was trimmed by 4 bases and J by 0 bases, leaving 15 bases between them. CDR3 DNA: TGTGCCAGCAGTTCCCCCTCCCTGGGCTCAACTAATGAAAAACTGTTTTTT. It encodes CASSSPSLGSTNEKLFF. Variable domain in full (rest from reference TRBV28 and TRBJ1-4): DVKVTQSSRYLVKRTGEKVFLECVQDMDHENMFWYRQDPGLGLRLIYFSYDVKMKEKGDIPEGYSVSREKKERFSLILESASTNQTSMYLCASSSPSLGSTNEKLFFGSGTQLSVL.

This chain joins TRBV13 and TRBJ2-7, with TRBD2 matching over 7 bases. This CDR3 is built from 14 residues. V gave up 4 bases and J gave up 3 bases; unmatched junction bases: 6. The germline gives CDR1 PRHDT, CDR2 FYEKMQ (reference sequence). The CDR3 DNA reads TGTGCCAGCAGCTCTAGACTAGCTGACTACGAGCAGTACTTC. This gives the protein CASSSRLADYEQYF.

The V call is TRBV6-5, the J call TRBJ1-2; D unresolved. The CDR3 runs to 14 residues. V was cut by 2 bases and J by 0 bases, with 7 bases left in between. The germline gives CDR1 MNHEY, CDR2 SVGAGI. In nucleotides, the CDR3 is TGTGCCAGCAGTTACCACACCGCTAACTATGGCTACACCTTC. Translation gives CASSYHTANYGYTF.

The rearrangement joins TRBV4-2 to TRBJ2-7; no firm D call. Germline CDR1 is LGHNA and CDR2 is YNFKEQ. The ends were cut back, 1 base at V and 2 bases at J, with 12 bases in the middle. The CDR3 is 15 residues long. For the CDR3, the DNA is TGTGCCAGCAGCCAAGTGGGCAGTGACCCCTACGAGCAGTACTTC. This gives the protein CASSQVGSDPYEQYF.

The chain joins TRBV3-1 (or the pseudogene TRBV3-2) to TRBJ2-7; 7 bases are a match to TRBD1. Trimming cost V 1 base and J 9 bases; bases outside gene matches: 6. This CDR3 has 13 residues. Germline CDR1 is LGHDT and CDR2 is YNNKEL (reference sequence). CDR3 sequence: CASSQGDRHRQYF. The CDR3 coding sequence is TGTGCCAGCAGCCAAGGGGACAGACATCGGCAGTACTTC.

This clone has a single count. The chain couples TRBV6-2 or TRBV6-3 to TRBJ2-7, with D possibly matching TRBD2 (6 bases). This CDR3 comprises 15 residues. Trimming left V 5 bases short and J 0 bases short, with 14 bases between. Germline CDR1 is MNHEY and CDR2 is SVGEGT. The CDR3 DNA follows: TGTGCCAGCAGTCCAACCGGGACTGGCTCCTACGAGCAGTACTTC. Protein product: CASSPTGTGSYEQYF.

The CDR3 loop reads CASGDRGTLEAFF. The CDR3 coding sequence is TGTGCCAGTGGGGACAGGGGGACCCTAGAAGCTTTCTTT. The chain links TRBV5-4 to TRBJ1-1, with TRBD1 matching over 11 bases. There are 13 residues in the CDR3. Losses at the gene ends were 8 bases for V and 8 bases for J; bases not matched to a gene: 8. Germline assignment: CDR1 SGHNT and CDR2 YYREEE (reference sequence).